These 28 T cell receptor beta chains were sequenced from one sample in a study of shared clonotypes between healthy human individuals (dated by TCRdb to about 2020). The library relied on the immunoSEQ multiplex PCR assay. TCRdb's version of the immuneACCESS table is confined to in-frame rearrangements and falls short of the full clone set. An unresolved V gene accounts for under half of the shortfall where checked; the remainder is of unknown origin. This sample has about 2.3 million clones in its table, and less than 95% of those were observed once. The top ten clonotypes cover around 0.4% of the sample. Sequenced: naive CD4+ T cells from PBMCs. In the paper's terms, the cell subset or site label means: CD45RA+ positively selected. The receptors shown here come from a man younger than 35 in good health. Some clones in this sample may be carry-over from other donors' samples.

The gene calls are TRBV7-6 and TRBJ2-7; D remains unclear. The CDR3 has 13 residues. V was shortened by 2 bases and J by 1 base, with 6 bases between the two germline ends. The V gene's germline CDR1 is SGHVS and CDR2 FNYEAQ. The CDR3 sequence is CASSLLTSYEQYF. CDR3 coding DNA: TGTGCCAGCAGCTTATTAACGTCCTACGAGCAGTACTTC.

The gene calls are TRBV19 and TRBJ2-3; D tentatively fits TRBD1 or TRBD2 (5 bases each). Trimming removed 4 bases at V and 5 bases at J, with 10 bases between. The CDR3 is 13 residues long. The germline V gene encodes CDR1 LNHDA and CDR2 SQIVND (reference sequence). Written as DNA, the CDR3 is TGTGCCAGTAGTAAGCGAGGGGTAGATACGCAGTATTTT. It yields the protein CASSKRGVDTQYF.

The V call is TRBV28, the J call TRBJ1-5, with unresolved D. Deletions cut 9 bases from V and 2 bases from J, with 20 bases between. The CDR3 consists of 16 residues. Germline loops: CDR1 MDHEN, CDR2 SYDVKM. The CDR3 spells CASTPREFWGNQPQHF. CDR3 nucleotides: TGTGCCAGTACACCAAGGGAGTTTTGGGGCAATCAGCCCCAGCATTTT.

The gene calls are TRBV19 and TRBJ2-1; 11 bases are shared with TRBD2. CDR1 is LNHDA, CDR2 SQIVND, per germline (reference sequence). V lost 0 bases, J lost 8 bases, and 12 bases stayed unmatched. The CDR3 has 18 residues. CDR3 sequence reads: CASSIDRLAGLSIDEQFF. The CDR3 DNA reads TGTGCCAGTAGTATAGATCGACTAGCGGGATTATCCATAGATGAGCAGTTCTTC.

This chain links TRBV6-1 with TRBJ1-1; weak D call: TRBD1 (6 bases). This CDR3 comprises 15 residues. Germline-derived CDR1 and CDR2 are MNHNS and SASEGT. V was cut by 6 bases and J by 3 bases, with 17 bases left in between. The CDR3 nucleotides are TGTGCCAGCAGAAGGAGGGGGGGAGGGGACACTGAAGCTTTCTTT. Translation: CASRRRGGGDTEAFF.

On this clone itself: The sample has other DNA sequences that encode this CDR3 too. The chain uses TRBV15 and TRBJ2-2, with D unclear. Germline V gene lookup returns CDR1 LNHNV and CDR2 YYDKDF (reference sequence). The ends were cut back, 0 bases at V and 7 bases at J, with 6 bases in the middle. There are 13 residues in the CDR3. The CDR3 is CATSRDWSGELFF. As DNA, the CDR3 is TGTGCCACCAGCAGAGATTGGAGCGGGGAGCTGTTTTTT.

The rearrangement joins TRBV5-1 to TRBJ2-7; 7 bases map to TRBD1. J lost 2 bases, V lost 4 bases, and 6 bases had no gene match. This CDR3 contains 14 residues. Germline CDR1 and CDR2: SGHRS and YFSETQ. CDR3 loop: CASSPRGQTYEQYF. The CDR3 DNA sequence: TGCGCCAGCAGCCCTAGGGGACAGACCTACGAGCAGTACTTC. The variable domain in full, completed from reference TRBV5-1 and TRBJ2-7, reads KAGVTQTPRYLIKTRGQQVTLSCSPISGHRSVSWYQQTPGQGLQFLFEYFSETQRNKGNFPGRFSGRQFSNSRSEMNVSTLELGDSALYLCASSPRGQTYEQYFGPGTRLTVT.

A word on this clone: The same CDR3 can be traced to other DNA sequences in this sample. The CDR3 nucleotides read TGCAGCGTTGGGGACAGGGGTTATGGCTACACCTTC. Translation gives CSVGDRGYGYTF. The genes are TRBV29-1 and TRBJ1-2, with 10 bases aligning to TRBD1. Germline CDR1 and CDR2: SQVTM and ANQGSEA. This CDR3 contains 12 residues. V shed 4 bases and J 5 bases; nucleotides not matched to a gene: 1.

The genes are TRBV18 and TRBJ1-2; unclear D gene. In germline, CDR1 is KGHSH, CDR2 LQKENI. This CDR3 region has 13 residues. Trimming stripped 4 bases from V and 2 bases from J, with 8 bases between. The CDR3 DNA follows: TGTGCCAGCTCACGGGCTCAGAACTATGGCTACACCTTC. It specifies CASSRAQNYGYTF.

The V gene is TRBV6-5, the J gene TRBJ1-4, with 7 bases aligning to TRBD1. Unmatched junction bases numbered 6, after V lost 5 bases and J lost 3 bases. The CDR3 covers 15 residues. CDR1 is MNHEY and CDR2 is SVGAGI in the germline V gene. CDR3 amino acids: CASSRRDSPNEKLFF. In DNA, the CDR3 is TGTGCCAGCAGTCGCCGGGACAGCCCTAATGAAAAACTGTTTTTT.

The chain recombines TRBV7-3 with TRBJ1-2; TRBD1 aligns across 11 bases. In germline, CDR1 is SGHTA, CDR2 FQGTGA. The CDR3 has 15 residues. V dropped 0 bases and J dropped 8; count of bases not matched to a gene: 5. The CDR3 region has the DNA TGTGCCAGCAGCTTAACGGCGGGACAGGGGGTCGGCTACACCTTC. Protein sequence: CASSLTAGQGVGYTF.

The chain employs TRBV18 and TRBJ1-1; D gene unclear. Trimming took off 3 bases at V and 4 bases at J, with 12 bases between the two ends. Germline CDR1 reads KGHSH; CDR2 reads LQKENI. The CDR3 totals 14 residues. The DNA for the CDR3 is TGTGCCAGCTCACCCTCCCGTGCCAGCACTGAAGCTTTCTTT. It is translated as CASSPSRASTEAFF.

This sequence joins TRBV4-2 and TRBJ1-4; a weak D match, TRBD1 (6 bases). V was trimmed by 4 bases and J by 1 base, leaving 13 bases between them. Germline V gives CDR1 LGHNA, CDR2 YNFKEQ. The CDR3 loop spans 16 amino acids. The CDR3 is CASSPVGAETNEKLFF. DNA for the CDR3: TGTGCCAGCAGCCCGGTGGGGGCAGAAACTAATGAAAAACTGTTTTTT.

A word on this clone: The sample contains more than one DNA sequence encoding this CDR3. CDR3 nucleotides: TGTGCCAGCAGCGTAAGCGGAACGAACACCGGGGAGCTGTTTTTT. This translates into CASSVSGTNTGELFF. The rearrangement uses TRBV7-2 and TRBJ2-2, with D possibly matching TRBD2 (5 bases). The length of the CDR3 is 15 residues. Germline V gene lookup returns CDR1 SGHTA and CDR2 FQGNSA. Trimming cost V 5 bases and J 0 bases, with 10 bases left between them.

The rearrangement joins TRBV4-2 to TRBJ1-6, with D uncertain. There are 13 residues in the CDR3. V lost 4 bases, J lost 7 bases, and 8 bases lay in between. Germline values: CDR1 LGHNA, CDR2 YNFKEQ. Written as DNA, the CDR3 is TGTGCCAGCAGCCCTACCAACAATTCACCCCTCCACTTT. Its translation is CASSPTNNSPLHF.

This clone was seen only once. This chain links TRBV28 with TRBJ2-7, with 10 bases matching TRBD1. Germline CDR1 MDHEN, CDR2 SYDVKM. V lost 4 bases and J lost 3; bases outside the gene matches: 6. The length of the CDR3 is 15 residues. In DNA form, the CDR3 reads TGTGCCAGCAGTTCACGGGGGGACAGGGGCTACGAGCAGTACTTC. Translated, it gives CASSSRGDRGYEQYF.

The chain joins TRBV19 to TRBJ2-7, with 10 bases identical to TRBD1. This CDR3 is built from 15 residues. From germline, CDR1 is LNHDA and CDR2 SQIVND (reference sequence). With 3 bases clipped from V and 7 bases from J, the junction kept 9 bases outside the gene matches. CDR3 in amino acids: CASSMGQGRAEEQYF. The CDR3 bases are TGTGCCAGTAGTATGGGACAGGGGAGAGCGGAGGAGCAGTACTTC.

The J gene is TRBJ2-3, the V gene TRBV5-1; perhaps TRBD2 as D (6 bases). The CDR3 length is 15 residues. Germline CDR1 is SGHRS and CDR2 is YFSETQ. V lost 0 bases to trimming and J lost 6 bases, with 14 bases between them. The CDR3 loop reads CASSLVRGGGDTQYF. For the CDR3, the DNA is TGCGCCAGCAGCTTGGTTCGCGGCGGAGGGGATACGCAGTATTTT.

CDR3 DNA sequence: TGTGCCAGCATGTCCGGGACAGGCTACAATGAGCAGTTCTTC. Its protein product is CASMSGTGYNEQFF. The genes are TRBV2 and TRBJ2-1; 8 nucleotides agree with TRBD1. V was pared by 7 bases and J by 3 bases, with 5 bases of the junction left unmatched. This CDR3 spans 14 amino acids. The V gene's germline CDR1 is SNHLY and CDR2 FYNNEI.

For this clone: This sample includes further DNA sequences coding for the same CDR3. The chain couples TRBV28 to TRBJ1-2; tentatively, D is TRBD1 (6 bases). V was clipped by 2 bases and J by 8 bases, with 12 bases between them. Germline V lookup: CDR1 MDHEN, CDR2 SYDVKM. The CDR3 extends over 13 amino acids. Here the CDR3 DNA reads TGTGCCAGCAGTTTACCAGGGGTCGGAGGCTACACCTTC. The encoded protein is CASSLPGVGGYTF.

The chain combines TRBV19 with TRBJ1-3, with D possibly TRBD1 on 6 matching bases. The CDR3 totals 18 residues. Looked up from germline, CDR1 is LNHDA and CDR2 is SQIVND (reference sequence). Trimming shortened V by 6 bases and J by 0 bases, and 21 bases separated the two germline ends. The CDR3 DNA sequence: TGTGCCAGTAGGACCCTAACCTACGGGGGGCACTCTGGAAACACCATATATTTT. This translates into CASRTLTYGGHSGNTIYF.

This chain links TRBV5-1 with TRBJ1-1; D might be TRBD1 (5 bases). Germline assignment: CDR1 SGHRS and CDR2 YFSETQ. The CDR3 runs to 16 residues. With 1 base removed from V and 0 bases from J, the gap between germline ends came to 13 bases. The CDR3 loop is CASSLQSGLLNTEAFF. The CDR3 nucleotides read TGCGCCAGCAGCTTGCAATCGGGACTGCTGAACACTGAAGCTTTCTTT.

V is TRBV7-3 and J is TRBJ1-2, with 9 bases matching TRBD1. The V gene's germline CDR1 is SGHTA and CDR2 FQGTGA. The CDR3 is 15 residues long. The V segment lost 5 bases and the J segment 8 bases; nucleotides outside the gene matches: 12. CDR3 residues: CASSPSGDREVGYTF. The CDR3 coding sequence is TGTGCCAGCAGCCCCAGCGGGGACAGGGAGGTAGGCTACACCTTC.

This rearrangement joins TRBV28 to TRBJ2-7, with D perhaps matching TRBD2 (5 bases). Germline CDR1 MDHEN, CDR2 SYDVKM. The germline V and J ends were trimmed by 7 bases and 3 bases, with 13 bases remaining between them. The CDR3 contains 13 residues. The chain's CDR3 is CASTFSGVYEQYF. CDR3 DNA sequence: TGTGCCAGCACGTTTTCCGGGGTCTACGAGCAGTACTTC.

V gene TRBV7-3 combines with J gene TRBJ2-3; the match to TRBD2 covers 14 bases. Unmatched junction bases numbered 6, after V lost 4 bases and J lost 6 bases. In germline, CDR1 is SGHTA, CDR2 FQGTGA. CDR3 length equals 16 residues. CDR3 amino acids: CASSSGLAGGSDTQYF. The CDR3 DNA is TGTGCCAGCAGCTCTGGACTAGCGGGAGGATCGGATACGCAGTATTTT.

The gene calls are TRBV7-2 and TRBJ1-1, with D uncertain. Trimming shortened V by 2 bases and J by 5 bases, and 15 bases separated the two germline ends. This CDR3 is built from 15 residues. Looked up from germline, CDR1 is SGHTA and CDR2 is FQGNSA. CDR3 DNA sequence: TGTGCCAGCAGCTTATACGCGGGGAGCGCGACTGAAGCTTTCTTT. It translates to CASSLYAGSATEAFF.

The V gene is TRBV11-3, the J gene TRBJ2-1, with D hard to call. V gave up 3 bases and J gave up 8 bases, with 17 bases separating them. CDR3 length: 15 amino acids. Germline CDR1 and CDR2: SGHNT and YENEEA. In DNA form, the CDR3 reads TGTGCCAGCAGCTTGCAATGGGAAAGAGCTGATGAGCAGTTCTTC. Translation: CASSLQWERADEQFF.

On this clone itself: Other DNA variants within this sample encode the same CDR3. The gene calls are TRBV11-1 and TRBJ1-5; no clear D. The germline V gene has CDR1 SGHAT and CDR2 FQDESV (reference sequence). V was clipped by 5 bases and J by 0 bases, with 11 bases between them. The CDR3 length is 15 residues. This CDR3 reads CASSLDGYSNQPQHF. The CDR3 nucleotides are TGTGCCAGCAGCCTTGACGGGTATAGCAATCAGCCCCAGCATTTT. Drawing the rest from reference TRBV11-1 and TRBJ1-5, the complete variable domain is EAEVAQSPRYKITEKSQAVAFWCDPISGHATLYWYRQILGQGPELLVQFQDESVVDDSQLPKDRFSAERLKGVDSTLKIQPAELGDSAMYLCASSLDGYSNQPQHFGDGTRLSIL.